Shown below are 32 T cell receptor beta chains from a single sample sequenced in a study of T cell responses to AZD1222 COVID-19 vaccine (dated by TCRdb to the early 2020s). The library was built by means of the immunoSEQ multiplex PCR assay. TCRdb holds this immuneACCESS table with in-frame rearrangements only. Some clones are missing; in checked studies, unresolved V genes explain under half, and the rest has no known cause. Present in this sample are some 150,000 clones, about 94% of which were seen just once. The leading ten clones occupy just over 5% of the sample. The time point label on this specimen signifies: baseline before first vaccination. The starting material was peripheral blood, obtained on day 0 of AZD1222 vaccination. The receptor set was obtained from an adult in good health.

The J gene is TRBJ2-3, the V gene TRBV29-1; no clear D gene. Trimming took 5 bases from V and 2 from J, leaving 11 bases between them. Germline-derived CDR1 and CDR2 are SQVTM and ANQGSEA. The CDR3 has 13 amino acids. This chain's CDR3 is CSVLPPNTDTQYF. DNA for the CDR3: TGCAGCGTTTTACCCCCCAACACAGATACGCAGTATTTT.

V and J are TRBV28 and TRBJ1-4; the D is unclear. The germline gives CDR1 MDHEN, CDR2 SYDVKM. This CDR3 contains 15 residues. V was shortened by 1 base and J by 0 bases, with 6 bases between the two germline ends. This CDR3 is CASSLLRSTNEKLFF. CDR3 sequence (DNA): TGTGCCAGCAGTTTATTACGTTCAACTAATGAAAAACTGTTTTTT.

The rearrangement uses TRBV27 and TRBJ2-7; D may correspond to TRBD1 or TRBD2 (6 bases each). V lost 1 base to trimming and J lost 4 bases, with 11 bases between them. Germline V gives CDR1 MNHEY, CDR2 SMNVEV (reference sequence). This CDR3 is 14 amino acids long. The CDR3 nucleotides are TGTGCCAGCAGTTTATTAGGGGGAGGATACGAGCAGTACTTC. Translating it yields CASSLLGGGYEQYF.

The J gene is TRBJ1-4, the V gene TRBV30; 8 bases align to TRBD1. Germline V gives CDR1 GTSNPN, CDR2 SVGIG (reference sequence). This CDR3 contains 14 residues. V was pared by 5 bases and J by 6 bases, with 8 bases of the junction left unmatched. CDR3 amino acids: CAWGAGTGDEKLFF. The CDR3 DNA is TGTGCCTGGGGTGCCGGGACAGGTGATGAAAAACTGTTTTTT.

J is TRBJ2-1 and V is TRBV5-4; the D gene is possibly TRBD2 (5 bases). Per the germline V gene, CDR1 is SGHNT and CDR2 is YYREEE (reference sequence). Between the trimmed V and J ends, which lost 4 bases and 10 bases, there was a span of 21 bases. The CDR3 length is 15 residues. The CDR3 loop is CASSQGKEAPGEQFF. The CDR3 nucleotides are TGTGCCAGCAGCCAAGGGAAGGAGGCCCCGGGGGAGCAGTTCTTC.

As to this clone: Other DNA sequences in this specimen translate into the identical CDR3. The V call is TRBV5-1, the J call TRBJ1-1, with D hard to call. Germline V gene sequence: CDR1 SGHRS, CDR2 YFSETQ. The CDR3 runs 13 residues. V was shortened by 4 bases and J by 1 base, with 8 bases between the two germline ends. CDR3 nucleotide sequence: TGCGCCAGCAGCCTCCGCAAGAACACTGAAGCTTTCTTT. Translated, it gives CASSLRKNTEAFF.

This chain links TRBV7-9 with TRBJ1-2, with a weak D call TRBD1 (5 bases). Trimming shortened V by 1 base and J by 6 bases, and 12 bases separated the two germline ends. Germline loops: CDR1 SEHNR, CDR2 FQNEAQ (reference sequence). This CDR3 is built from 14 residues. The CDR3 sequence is CASSLVGQGDGYTF. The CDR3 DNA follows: TGTGCCAGCAGCTTAGTAGGGCAGGGAGATGGCTACACCTTC.

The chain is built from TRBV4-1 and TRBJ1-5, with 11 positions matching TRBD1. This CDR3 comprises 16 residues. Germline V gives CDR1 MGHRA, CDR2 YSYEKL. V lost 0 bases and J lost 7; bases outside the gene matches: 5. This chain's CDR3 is CASSQDGTGGWQPQHF. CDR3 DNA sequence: TGCGCCAGCAGCCAAGACGGGACAGGGGGTTGGCAGCCCCAGCATTTT.

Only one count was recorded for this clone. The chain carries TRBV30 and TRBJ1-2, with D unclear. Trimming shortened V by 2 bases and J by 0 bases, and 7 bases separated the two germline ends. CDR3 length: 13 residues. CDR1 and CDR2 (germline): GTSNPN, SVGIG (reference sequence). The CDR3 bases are TGTGCCTGGAGTAGGAGGTCTAACTATGGCTACACCTTC. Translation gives CAWSRRSNYGYTF. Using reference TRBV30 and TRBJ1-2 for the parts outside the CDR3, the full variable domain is SQTIHQWPATLVQPVGSPLSLECTVEGTSNPNLYWYRQAAGRGLQLLFYSVGIGQISSEVPQNLSASRPQDRQFILSSKKLLLSDSGFYLCAWSRRSNYGYTFGSGTRLTVV.

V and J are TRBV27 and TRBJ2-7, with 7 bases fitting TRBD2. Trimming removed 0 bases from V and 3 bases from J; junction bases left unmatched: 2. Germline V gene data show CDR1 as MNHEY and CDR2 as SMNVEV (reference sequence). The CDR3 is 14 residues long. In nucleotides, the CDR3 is TGTGCCAGCAGTTTATCGGCGGGGGTCTACGAGCAGTACTTC. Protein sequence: CASSLSAGVYEQYF.

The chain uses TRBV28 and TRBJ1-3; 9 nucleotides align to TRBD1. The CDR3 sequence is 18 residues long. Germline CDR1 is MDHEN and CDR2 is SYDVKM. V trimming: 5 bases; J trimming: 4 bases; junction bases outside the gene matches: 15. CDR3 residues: CASSMGTGWFSPGNTIYF. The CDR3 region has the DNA TGTGCCAGCAGTATGGGGACAGGGTGGTTTAGTCCAGGAAACACCATATATTTT.

The CDR3: CASSLEIGPATNSPLHF. The CDR3 DNA reads TGTGCCAGCAGCTTGGAGATCGGCCCAGCCACGAATTCACCCCTCCACTTT. The rearrangement joins TRBV5-4 to TRBJ1-6, with no clear D. V lost 0 bases to trimming and J lost 7 bases, with 17 bases between them. CDR1 and CDR2 from the germline V gene are SGHNT and YYREEE (reference sequence). This CDR3 is 17 amino acids long.

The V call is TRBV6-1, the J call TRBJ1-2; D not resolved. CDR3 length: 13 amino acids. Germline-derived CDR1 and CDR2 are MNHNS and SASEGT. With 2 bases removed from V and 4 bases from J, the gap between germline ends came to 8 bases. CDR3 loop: CASSEHSSYGYTF. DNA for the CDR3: TGTGCCAGCAGTGAACACAGCTCCTATGGCTACACCTTC.

The CDR3 spells CASSDAGLYEQYF. CDR3 bases: TGTGCCAGCAGTGACGCCGGACTCTACGAGCAGTACTTC. J is TRBJ2-7 and V is TRBV6-1; possible D gene TRBD2, 5 bases. Germline CDR1 reads MNHNS; CDR2 reads SASEGT. The CDR3 extends over 13 amino acids. The V gene lost 3 bases and the J gene lost 3 bases, with 9 bases spanning the gap.

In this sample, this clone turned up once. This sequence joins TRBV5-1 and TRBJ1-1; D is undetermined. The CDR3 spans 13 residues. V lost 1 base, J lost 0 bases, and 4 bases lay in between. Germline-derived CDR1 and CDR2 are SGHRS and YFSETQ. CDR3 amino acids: CASSLLVNTEAFF. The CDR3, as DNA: TGCGCCAGCAGCTTGTTGGTGAACACTGAAGCTTTCTTT.

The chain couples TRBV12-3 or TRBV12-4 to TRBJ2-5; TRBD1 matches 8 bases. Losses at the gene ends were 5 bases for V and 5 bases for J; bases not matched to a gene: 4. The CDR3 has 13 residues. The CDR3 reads CASSGRQGETQYF. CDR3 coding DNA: TGTGCCAGCAGTGGTCGACAGGGGGAGACCCAGTACTTC.

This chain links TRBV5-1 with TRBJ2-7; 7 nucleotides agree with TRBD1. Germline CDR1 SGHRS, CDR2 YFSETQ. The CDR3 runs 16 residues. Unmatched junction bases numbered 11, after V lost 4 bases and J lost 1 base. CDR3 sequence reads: CASSIPPGTESYEQYF. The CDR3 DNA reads TGCGCCAGCAGCATCCCCCCCGGGACAGAATCCTACGAGCAGTACTTC.

The CDR3, as DNA: TGTGCCAGCAGTTCGGGACGGGAAAACACTGAAGCTTTCTTT. Translating gives CASSSGRENTEAFF. The genes are TRBV6-5 and TRBJ1-1; perhaps TRBD1 as D (5 bases). CDR1 is MNHEY, CDR2 SVGAGI, per germline. The CDR3 is 14 residues long. The ends were cut back, 4 bases at V and 2 bases at J, with 11 bases in the middle.

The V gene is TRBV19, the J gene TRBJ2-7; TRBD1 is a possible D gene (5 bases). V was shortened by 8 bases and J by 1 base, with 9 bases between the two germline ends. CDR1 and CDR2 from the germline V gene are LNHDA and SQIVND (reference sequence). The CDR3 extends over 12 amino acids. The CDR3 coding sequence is TGTGCCAGTTCAAGGGGTTCCTACGAGCAGTACTTC. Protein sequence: CASSRGSYEQYF.

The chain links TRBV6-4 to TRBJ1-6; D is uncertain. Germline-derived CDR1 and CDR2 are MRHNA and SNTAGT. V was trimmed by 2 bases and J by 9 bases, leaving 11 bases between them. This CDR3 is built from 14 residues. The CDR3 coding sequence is TGTGCCAGCAGTGACGGGAGAAGAGCTTCACCCCTCCACTTT. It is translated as CASSDGRRASPLHF.

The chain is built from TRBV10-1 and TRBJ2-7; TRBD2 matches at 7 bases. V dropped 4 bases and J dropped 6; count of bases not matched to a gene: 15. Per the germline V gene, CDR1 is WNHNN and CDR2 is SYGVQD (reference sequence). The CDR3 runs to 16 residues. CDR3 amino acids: CASSVSRLAGVSEQYF. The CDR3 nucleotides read TGCGCCAGCAGTGTAAGTCGACTAGCCGGGGTCTCCGAGCAGTACTTC.

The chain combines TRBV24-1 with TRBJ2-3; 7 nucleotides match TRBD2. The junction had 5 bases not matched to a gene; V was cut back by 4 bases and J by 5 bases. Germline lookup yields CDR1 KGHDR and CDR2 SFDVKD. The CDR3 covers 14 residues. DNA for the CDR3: TGTGCCACCAGTGAGCGACTAGCTAGAGATACGCAGTATTTT. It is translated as CATSERLARDTQYF.

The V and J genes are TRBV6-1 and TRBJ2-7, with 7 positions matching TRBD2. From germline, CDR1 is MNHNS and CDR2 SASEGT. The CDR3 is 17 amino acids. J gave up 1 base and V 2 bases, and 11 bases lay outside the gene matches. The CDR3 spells CASSEYGSGTPSYEQYF. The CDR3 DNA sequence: TGTGCCAGCAGTGAATATGGGAGCGGGACCCCTTCCTACGAGCAGTACTTC.

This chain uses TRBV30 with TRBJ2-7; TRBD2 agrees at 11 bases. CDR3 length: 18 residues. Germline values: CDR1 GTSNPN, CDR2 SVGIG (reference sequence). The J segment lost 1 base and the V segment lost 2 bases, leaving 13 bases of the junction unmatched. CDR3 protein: CAWSIRPGTSGRSYEQYF. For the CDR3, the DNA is TGTGCCTGGAGTATCCGCCCCGGGACTAGCGGTCGATCCTACGAGCAGTACTTC.

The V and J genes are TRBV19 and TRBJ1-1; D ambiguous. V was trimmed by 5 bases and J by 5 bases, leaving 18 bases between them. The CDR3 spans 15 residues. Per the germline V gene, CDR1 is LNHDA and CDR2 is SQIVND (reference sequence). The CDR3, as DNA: TGTGCCAGTAGTTTGGGCCTGGGGTGGGAGACTGAAGCTTTCTTT. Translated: CASSLGLGWETEAFF.

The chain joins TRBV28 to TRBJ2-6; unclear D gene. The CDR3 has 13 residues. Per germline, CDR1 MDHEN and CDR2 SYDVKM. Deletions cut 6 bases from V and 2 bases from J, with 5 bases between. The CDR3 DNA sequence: TGTGCCAGCAGCGACGCTGGGGCCAACGTCCTGACTTTC. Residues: CASSDAGANVLTF.

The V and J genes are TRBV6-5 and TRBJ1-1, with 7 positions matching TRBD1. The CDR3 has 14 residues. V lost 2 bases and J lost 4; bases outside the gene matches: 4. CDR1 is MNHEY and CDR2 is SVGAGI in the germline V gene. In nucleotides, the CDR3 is TGTGCCAGCAGTTACACAGGGGTTACCACTGAAGCTTTCTTT. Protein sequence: CASSYTGVTTEAFF.

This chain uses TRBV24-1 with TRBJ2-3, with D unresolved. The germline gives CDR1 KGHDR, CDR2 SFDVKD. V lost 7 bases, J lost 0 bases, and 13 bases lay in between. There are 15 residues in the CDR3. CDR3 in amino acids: CATSGRASSTDTQYF. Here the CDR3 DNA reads TGTGCCACCAGCGGCCGGGCATCTAGCACAGATACGCAGTATTTT.

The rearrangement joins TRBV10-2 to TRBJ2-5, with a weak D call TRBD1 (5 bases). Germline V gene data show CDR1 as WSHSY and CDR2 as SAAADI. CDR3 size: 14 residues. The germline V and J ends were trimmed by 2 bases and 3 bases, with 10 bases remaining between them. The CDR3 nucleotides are TGCGCCAGCAGTGAGATGGGCAGGGAAGAGACCCAGTACTTC. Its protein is CASSEMGREETQYF.

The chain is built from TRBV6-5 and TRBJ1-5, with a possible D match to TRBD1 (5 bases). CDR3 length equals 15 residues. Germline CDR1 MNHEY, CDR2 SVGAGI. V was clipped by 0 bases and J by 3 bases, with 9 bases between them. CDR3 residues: CASSYSAGFNQPQHF. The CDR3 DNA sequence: TGTGCCAGCAGTTACTCGGCAGGGTTCAATCAGCCCCAGCATTTT.

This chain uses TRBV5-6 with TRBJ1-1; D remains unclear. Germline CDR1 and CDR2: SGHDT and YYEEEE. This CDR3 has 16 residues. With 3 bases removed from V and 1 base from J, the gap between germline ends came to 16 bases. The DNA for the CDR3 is TGTGCCAGCAGCTCCCGGGTTCTAGGGCGGAACACTGAAGCTTTCTTT. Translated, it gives CASSSRVLGRNTEAFF. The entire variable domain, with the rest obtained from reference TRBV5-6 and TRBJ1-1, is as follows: DAGVTQSPTHLIKTRGQQVTLRCSPKSGHDTVSWYQQALGQGPQFIFQYYEEEERQRGNFPDRFSGHQFPNYSSELNVNALLLGDSALYLCASSSRVLGRNTEAFFGQGTRLTVV.

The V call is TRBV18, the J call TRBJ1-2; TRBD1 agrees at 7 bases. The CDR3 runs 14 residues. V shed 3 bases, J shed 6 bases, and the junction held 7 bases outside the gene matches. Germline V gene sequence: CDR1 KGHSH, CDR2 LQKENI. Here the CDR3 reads CASSPLTGRDGYTF. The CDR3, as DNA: TGTGCCAGCTCACCCCTGACAGGGCGCGATGGCTACACCTTC.